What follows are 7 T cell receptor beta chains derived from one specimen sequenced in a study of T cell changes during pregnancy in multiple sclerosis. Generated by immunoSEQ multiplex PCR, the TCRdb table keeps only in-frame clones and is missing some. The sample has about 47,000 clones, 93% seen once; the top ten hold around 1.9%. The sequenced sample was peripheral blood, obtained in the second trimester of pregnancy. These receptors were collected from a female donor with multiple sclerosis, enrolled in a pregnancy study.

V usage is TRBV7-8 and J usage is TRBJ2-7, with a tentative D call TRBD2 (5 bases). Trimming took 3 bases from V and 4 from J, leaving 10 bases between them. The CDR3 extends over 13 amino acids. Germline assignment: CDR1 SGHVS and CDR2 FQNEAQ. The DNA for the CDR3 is TGTGCCAGCAGCTTTTCCCGGACTTACGAGCAGTACTTC. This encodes CASSFSRTYEQYF.

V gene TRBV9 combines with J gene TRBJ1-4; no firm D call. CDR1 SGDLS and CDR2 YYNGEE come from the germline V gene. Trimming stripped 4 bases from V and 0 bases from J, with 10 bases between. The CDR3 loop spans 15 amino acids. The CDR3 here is CASSPSVTTNEKLFF. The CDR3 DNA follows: TGTGCCAGCAGCCCCAGTGTCACAACTAATGAAAAACTGTTTTTT.

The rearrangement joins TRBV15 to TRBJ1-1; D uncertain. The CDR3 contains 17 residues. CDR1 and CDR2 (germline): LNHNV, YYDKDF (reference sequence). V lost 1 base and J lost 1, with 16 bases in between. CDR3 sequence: CATSRVGTVQTNTEAFF. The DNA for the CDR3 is TGTGCCACCAGCAGAGTCGGCACAGTTCAAACGAACACTGAAGCTTTCTTT.

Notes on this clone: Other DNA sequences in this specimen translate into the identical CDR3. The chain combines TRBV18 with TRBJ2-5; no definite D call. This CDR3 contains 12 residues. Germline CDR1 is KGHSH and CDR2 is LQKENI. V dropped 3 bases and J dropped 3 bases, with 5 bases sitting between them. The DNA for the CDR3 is TGTGCCAGCTCACCTACTGAAGAGACCCAGTACTTC. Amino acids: CASSPTEETQYF.

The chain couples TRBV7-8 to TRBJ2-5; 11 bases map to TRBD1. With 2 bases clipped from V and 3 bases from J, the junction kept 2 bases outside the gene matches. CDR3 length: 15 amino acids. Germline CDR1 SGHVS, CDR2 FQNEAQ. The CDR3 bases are TGTGCCAGCAGCTTAATGGGACAGGGGGAAGAGACCCAGTACTTC. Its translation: CASSLMGQGEETQYF.

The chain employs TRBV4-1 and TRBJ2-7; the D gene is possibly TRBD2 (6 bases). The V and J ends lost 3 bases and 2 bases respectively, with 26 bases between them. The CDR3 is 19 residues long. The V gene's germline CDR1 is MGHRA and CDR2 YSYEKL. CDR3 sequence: CASSQMDNRLGTRTYEQYF. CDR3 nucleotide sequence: TGCGCCAGCAGCCAGATGGATAACCGGTTGGGGACTCGTACCTACGAGCAGTACTTC.

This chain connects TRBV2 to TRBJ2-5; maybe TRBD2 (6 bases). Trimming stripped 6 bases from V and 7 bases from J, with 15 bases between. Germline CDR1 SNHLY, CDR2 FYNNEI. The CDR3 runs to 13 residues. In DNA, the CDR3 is TGTGCCAGCAGAATGGACGGGGGTGGGACCCAGTACTTC. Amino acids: CASRMDGGGTQYF.